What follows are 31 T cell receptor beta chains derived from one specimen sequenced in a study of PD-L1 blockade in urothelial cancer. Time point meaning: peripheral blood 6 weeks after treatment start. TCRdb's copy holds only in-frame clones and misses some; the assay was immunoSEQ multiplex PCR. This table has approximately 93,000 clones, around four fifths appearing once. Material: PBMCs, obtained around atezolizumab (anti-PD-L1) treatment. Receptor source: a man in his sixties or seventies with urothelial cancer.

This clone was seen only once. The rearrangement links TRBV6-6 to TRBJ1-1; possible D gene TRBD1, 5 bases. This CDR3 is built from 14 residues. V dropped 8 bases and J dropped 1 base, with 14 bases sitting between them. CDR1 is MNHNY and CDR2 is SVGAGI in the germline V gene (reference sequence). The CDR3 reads CASLKDIRNTEAFF. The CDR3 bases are TGTGCCAGCTTAAAGGACATCCGGAACACTGAAGCTTTCTTT.

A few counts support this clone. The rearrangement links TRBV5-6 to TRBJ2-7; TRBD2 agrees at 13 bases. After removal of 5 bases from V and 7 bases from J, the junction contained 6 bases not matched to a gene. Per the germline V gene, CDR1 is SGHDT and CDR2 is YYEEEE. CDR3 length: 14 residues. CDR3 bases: TGTGCCAGCAGAGAGGGACTAGCGGGAAGTGAGCAGTACTTC. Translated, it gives CASREGLAGSEQYF.

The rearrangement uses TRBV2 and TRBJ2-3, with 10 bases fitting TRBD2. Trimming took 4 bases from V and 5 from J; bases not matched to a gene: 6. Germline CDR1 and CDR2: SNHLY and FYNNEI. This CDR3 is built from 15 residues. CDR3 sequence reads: CASSGGTSERDTQYF. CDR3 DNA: TGTGCCAGCAGTGGTGGGACTAGCGAGAGAGATACGCAGTATTTT.

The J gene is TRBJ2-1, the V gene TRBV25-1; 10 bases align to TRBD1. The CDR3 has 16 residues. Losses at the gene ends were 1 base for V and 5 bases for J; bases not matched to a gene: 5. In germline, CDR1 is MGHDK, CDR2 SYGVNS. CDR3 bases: TGTGCCAGCAGTGAATTAGACAGGGGGCGAGACAATGAGCAGTTCTTC. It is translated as CASSELDRGRDNEQFF.

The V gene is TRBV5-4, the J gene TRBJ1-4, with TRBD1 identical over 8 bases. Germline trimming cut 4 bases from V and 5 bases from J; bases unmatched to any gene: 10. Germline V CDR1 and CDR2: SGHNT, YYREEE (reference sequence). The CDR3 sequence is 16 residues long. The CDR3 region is CASSLTTGADNEKLFF. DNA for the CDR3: TGTGCCAGCAGCCTTACGACAGGGGCAGACAATGAAAAACTGTTTTTT.

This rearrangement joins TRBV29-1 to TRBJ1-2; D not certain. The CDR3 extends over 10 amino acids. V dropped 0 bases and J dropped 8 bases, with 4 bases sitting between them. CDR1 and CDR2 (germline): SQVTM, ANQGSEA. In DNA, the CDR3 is TGCAGCGTTGAAGAGAGAGGCTACACCTTC. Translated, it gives CSVEERGYTF. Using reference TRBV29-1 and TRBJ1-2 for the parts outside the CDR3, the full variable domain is SAVISQKPSRDICQRGTSLTIQCQVDSQVTMMFWYRQQPGQSLTLIATANQGSEATYESGFVIDKFPISRPNLTFSTLTVSNMSPEDSSIYLCSVEERGYTFGSGTRLTVV.

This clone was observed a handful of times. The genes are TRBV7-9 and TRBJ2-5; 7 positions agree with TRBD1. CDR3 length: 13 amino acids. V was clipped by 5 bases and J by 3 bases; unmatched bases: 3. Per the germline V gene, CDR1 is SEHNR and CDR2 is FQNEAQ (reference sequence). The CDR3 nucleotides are TGTGCCAGCAGCCTAGGGGGCAAAGAGACCCAGTACTTC. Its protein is CASSLGGKETQYF.

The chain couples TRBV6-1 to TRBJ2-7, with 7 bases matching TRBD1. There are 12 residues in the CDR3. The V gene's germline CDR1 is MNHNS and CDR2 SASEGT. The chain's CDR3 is CASRLETGSLKV. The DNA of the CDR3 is TGTGCCAGCAGATTAGAGACAGGGAGTCTAAAAGTC.

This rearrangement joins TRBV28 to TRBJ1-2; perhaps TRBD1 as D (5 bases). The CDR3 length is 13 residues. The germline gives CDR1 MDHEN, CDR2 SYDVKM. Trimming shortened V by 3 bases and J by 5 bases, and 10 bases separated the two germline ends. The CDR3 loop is CASSLKGPYGYTF. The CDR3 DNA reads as TGTGCCAGCAGTTTGAAGGGGCCGTATGGCTACACCTTC.

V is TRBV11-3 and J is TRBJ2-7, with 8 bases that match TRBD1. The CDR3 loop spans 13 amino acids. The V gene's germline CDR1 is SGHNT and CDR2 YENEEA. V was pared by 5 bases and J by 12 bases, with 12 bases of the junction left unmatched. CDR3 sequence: CASSAYGQGEAYF. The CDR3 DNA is TGTGCCAGCAGCGCATACGGACAGGGTGAGGCGTACTTC.

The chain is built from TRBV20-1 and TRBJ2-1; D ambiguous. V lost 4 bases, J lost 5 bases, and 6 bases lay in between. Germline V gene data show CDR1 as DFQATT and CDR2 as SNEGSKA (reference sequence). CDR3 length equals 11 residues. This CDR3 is CSANFNNEQFF. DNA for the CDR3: TGCAGTGCTAACTTCAACAATGAGCAGTTCTTC.

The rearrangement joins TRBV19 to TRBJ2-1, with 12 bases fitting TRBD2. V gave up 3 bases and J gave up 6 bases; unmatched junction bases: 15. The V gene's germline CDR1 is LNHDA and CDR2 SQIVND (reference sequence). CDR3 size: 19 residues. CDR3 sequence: CASSMKGPLAGGVINEQFF. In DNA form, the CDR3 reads TGTGCCAGTAGTATGAAGGGGCCGCTAGCGGGAGGGGTAATCAATGAGCAGTTCTTC.

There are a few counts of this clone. The CDR3 DNA reads as TGCAGCGTTGCGGACAGGGGAGAGACCCAGTACTTC. Protein: CSVADRGETQYF. The rearrangement uses TRBV29-1 and TRBJ2-5; the match to TRBD1 covers 9 bases. J was trimmed by 4 bases and V by 4 bases; bases with no gene match: 1. The CDR3 length is 12 residues. Germline CDR1 reads SQVTM; CDR2 reads ANQGSEA.

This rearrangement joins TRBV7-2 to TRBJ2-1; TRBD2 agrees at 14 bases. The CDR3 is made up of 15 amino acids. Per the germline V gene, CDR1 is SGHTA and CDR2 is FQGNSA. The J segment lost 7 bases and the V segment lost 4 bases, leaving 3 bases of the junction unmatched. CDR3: CASSSGLAGVNEQFF. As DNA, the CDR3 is TGTGCCAGCAGCTCGGGACTAGCGGGAGTGAATGAGCAGTTCTTC.

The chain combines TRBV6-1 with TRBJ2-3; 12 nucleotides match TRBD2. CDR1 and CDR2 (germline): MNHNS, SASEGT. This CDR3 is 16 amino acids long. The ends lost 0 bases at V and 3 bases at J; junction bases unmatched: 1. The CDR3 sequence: CASSEATSGGTDTQYF. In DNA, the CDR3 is TGTGCCAGCAGTGAAGCGACTAGCGGGGGTACAGATACGCAGTATTTT.

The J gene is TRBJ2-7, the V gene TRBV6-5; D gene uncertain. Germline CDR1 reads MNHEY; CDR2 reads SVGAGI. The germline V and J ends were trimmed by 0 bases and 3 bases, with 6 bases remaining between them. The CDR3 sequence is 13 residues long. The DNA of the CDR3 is TGTGCCAGCAGTTACTCTCCCCGCTACGAGCAGTACTTC. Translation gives CASSYSPRYEQYF.

CDR3 nucleotides: TGTGCCAGCAGTTGGAGGAGCGGGGGAGACTACAATGAGCAGTTCTTC. Amino acids: CASSWRSGGDYNEQFF. The chain is built from TRBV6-5 and TRBJ2-1, with TRBD2 identical over 8 bases. V lost 4 bases and J lost 3; bases outside the gene matches: 8. CDR1 is MNHEY and CDR2 is SVGAGI in the germline V gene. The CDR3 is 16 residues long.

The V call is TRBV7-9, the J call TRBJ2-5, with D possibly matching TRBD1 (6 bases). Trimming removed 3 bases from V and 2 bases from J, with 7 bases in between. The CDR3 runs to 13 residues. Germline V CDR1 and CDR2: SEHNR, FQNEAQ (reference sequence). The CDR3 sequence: CASSFRGQETQYF. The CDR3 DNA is TGTGCCAGCAGCTTTAGGGGGCAAGAGACCCAGTACTTC.

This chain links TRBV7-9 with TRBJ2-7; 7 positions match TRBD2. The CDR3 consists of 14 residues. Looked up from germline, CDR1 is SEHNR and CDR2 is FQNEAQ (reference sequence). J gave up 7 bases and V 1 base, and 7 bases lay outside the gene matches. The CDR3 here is CASSLGGGIYEQYF. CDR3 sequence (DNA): TGTGCCAGCAGCTTAGGGGGGGGGATTTATGAGCAGTACTTC. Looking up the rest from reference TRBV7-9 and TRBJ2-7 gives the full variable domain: DTGVSQNPRHKITKRGQNVTFRCDPISEHNRLYWYRQTLGQGPEFLTYFQNEAQLEKSRLLSDRFSAERPKGSFSTLEIQRTEQGDSAMYLCASSLGGGIYEQYFGPGTRLTVT.

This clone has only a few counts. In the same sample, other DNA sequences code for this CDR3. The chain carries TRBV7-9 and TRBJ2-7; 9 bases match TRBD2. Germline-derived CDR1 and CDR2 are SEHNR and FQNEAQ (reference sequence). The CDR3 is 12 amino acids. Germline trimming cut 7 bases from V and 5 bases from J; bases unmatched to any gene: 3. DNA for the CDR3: TGTGCCAGCACCGAGCGGGAGGACGAGCAGTACTTC. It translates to CASTEREDEQYF.

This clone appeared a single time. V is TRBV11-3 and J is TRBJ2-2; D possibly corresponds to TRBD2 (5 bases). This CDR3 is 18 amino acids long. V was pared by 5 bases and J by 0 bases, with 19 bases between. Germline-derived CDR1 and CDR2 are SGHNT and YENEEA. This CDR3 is CASSQPLGPVTNTGELFF. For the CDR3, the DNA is TGTGCCAGCAGCCAACCACTAGGTCCCGTCACGAACACCGGGGAGCTGTTTTTT. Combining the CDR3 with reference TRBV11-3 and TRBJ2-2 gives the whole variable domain EAGVVQSPRYKIIEKKQPVAFWCNPISGHNTLYWYLQNLGQGPELLIRYENEEAVDDSQLPKDRFSAERLKGVDSTLKIQPAELGDSAVYLCASSQPLGPVTNTGELFFGEGSRLTVL.

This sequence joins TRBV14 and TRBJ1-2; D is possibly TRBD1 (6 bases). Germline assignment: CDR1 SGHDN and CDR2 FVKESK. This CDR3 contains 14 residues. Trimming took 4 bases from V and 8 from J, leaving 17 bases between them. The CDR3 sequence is CASSPGTPTEGYTF. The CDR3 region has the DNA TGTGCCAGCAGCCCTGGGACACCTACAGAGGGCTACACCTTC.

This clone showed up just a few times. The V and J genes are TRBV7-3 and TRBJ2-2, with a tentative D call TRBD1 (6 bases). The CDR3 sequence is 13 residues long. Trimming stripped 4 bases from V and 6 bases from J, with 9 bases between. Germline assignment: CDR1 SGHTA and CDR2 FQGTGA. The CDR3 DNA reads TGTGCCAGCAGCTCACAGGGAGCCGGGGAGCTGTTTTTT. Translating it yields CASSSQGAGELFF.

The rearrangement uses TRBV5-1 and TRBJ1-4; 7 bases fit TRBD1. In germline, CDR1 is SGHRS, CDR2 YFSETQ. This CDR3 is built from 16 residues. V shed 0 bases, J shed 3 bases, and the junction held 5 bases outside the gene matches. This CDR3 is CASSLAVTGPNEKLFF. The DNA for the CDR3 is TGCGCCAGCAGCTTGGCCGTGACAGGGCCTAATGAAAAACTGTTTTTT.

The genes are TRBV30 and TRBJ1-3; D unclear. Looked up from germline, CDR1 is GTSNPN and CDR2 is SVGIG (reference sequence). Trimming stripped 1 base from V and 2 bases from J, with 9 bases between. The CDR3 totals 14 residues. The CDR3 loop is CAWSATQAGNTIYF. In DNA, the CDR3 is TGTGCCTGGAGTGCTACTCAAGCTGGAAACACCATATATTTT.

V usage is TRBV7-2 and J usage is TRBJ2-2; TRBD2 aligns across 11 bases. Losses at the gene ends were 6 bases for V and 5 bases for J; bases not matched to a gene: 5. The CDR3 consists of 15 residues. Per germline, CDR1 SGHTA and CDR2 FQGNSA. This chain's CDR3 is CASRVAGGGTGELFF. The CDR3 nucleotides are TGTGCCAGCAGAGTAGCGGGGGGGGGAACCGGGGAGCTGTTTTTT. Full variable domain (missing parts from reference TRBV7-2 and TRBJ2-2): GAGVSQSPSNKVTEKGKDVELRCDPISGHTALYWYRQSLGQGLEFLIYFQGNSAPDKSGLPSDRFSAERTGGSVSTLTIQRTQQEDSAVYLCASRVAGGGTGELFFGEGSRLTVL.

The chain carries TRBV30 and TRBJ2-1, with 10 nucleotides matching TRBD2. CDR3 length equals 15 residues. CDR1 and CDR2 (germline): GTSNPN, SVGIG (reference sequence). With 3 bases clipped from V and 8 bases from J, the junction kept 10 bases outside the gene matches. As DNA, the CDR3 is TGTGCCTGGAGCGTGACCGGCAGCGGGAGGGATGAGCAGTTCTTC. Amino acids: CAWSVTGSGRDEQFF. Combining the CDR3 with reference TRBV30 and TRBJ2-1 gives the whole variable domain SQTIHQWPATLVQPVGSPLSLECTVEGTSNPNLYWYRQAAGRGLQLLFYSVGIGQISSEVPQNLSASRPQDRQFILSSKKLLLSDSGFYLCAWSVTGSGRDEQFFGPGTRLTVL.

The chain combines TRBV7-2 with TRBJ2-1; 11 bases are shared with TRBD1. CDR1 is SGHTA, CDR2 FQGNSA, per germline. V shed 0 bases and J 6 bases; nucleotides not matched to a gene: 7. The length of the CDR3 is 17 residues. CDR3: CASSLAGGDRGGNEQFF. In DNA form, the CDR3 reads TGTGCCAGCAGCTTAGCCGGCGGGGACAGGGGGGGCAATGAGCAGTTCTTC.

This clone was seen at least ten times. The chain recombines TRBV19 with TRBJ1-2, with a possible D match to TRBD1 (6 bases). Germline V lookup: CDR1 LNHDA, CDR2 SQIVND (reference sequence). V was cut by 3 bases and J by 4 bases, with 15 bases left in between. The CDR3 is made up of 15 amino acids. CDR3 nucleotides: TGTGCCAGTAGTATCGACGGGCGGGGGGCCTATGGCTACACCTTC. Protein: CASSIDGRGAYGYTF.

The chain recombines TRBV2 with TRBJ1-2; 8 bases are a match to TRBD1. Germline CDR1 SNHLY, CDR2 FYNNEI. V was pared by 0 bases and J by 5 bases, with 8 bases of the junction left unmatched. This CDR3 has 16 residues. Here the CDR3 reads CASSEATGTGSYGYTF. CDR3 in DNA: TGTGCCAGCAGTGAAGCAACCGGGACAGGCTCTTATGGCTACACCTTC.

DNA for the CDR3: TGTGCCAGCAGCCCAACCGGACAGGGGCTTGCTGGCTACACCTTC. Encoded protein: CASSPTGQGLAGYTF. This sequence joins TRBV7-2 and TRBJ1-2, with 9 positions matching TRBD1. CDR1 and CDR2 (germline): SGHTA, FQGNSA. The J segment lost 7 bases and the V segment lost 5 bases, leaving 11 bases of the junction unmatched. This CDR3 has 15 residues.